A selection of T cell receptor beta chains follows, all from one sample in a study of blood T cell repertoires in COVID-19. Assay: immunoSEQ multiplex PCR; the TCRdb copy retains only in-frame clones and omits some. Of 200,000 to 300,000 clones listed, roughly 80% are singletons. Material: peripheral blood. The receptors stem from a woman aged 80 or over with acute or convalescent COVID-19. CDR3s include the opening cysteine and the closing phenylalanine or tryptophan. D genes are given only for firm matches. Size tells how often a clone was seen (once, few, many) or the class of an expanded clone, and some rows leave it out.

clone size: NA
V gene: TRBV7-8
J gene: TRBJ1-1
D gene: NA
CDR3 protein: CASSLEGGTEAFF
CDR3 DNA: TGTGCCAGCAGCTTAGAAGGGGGCACTGAAGCTTTCTTT

clone size: NA
V gene: TRBV28
J gene: TRBJ1-2
D gene: NA
CDR3 protein: CASSLSVEGTFYGYTF
CDR3 DNA: TGTGCCAGCAGTTTGTCAGTTGAGGGAACCTTCTATGGCTACACCTTC

clone size: NA
V gene: TRBV18
J gene: TRBJ2-1
D gene: NA
CDR3 protein: CASSPLVDNEQFF
CDR3 DNA: TGTGCCAGCTCACCACTAGTTGACAATGAGCAGTTCTTC

clone size: NA
V gene: TRBV11-3
J gene: TRBJ1-6
D gene: NA
CDR3 protein: CASSLLGAKFSYNSPLHF
CDR3 DNA: TGTGCCAGCAGCTTATTAGGGGCAAAATTCTCGTATAATTCACCCCTCCACTTT

clone size: NA
V gene: TRBV2
J gene: TRBJ1-3
D gene: NA
CDR3 protein: CASSERAGAGNTIYF
CDR3 DNA: TGTGCCAGCAGTGAGAGGGCAGGGGCTGGAAACACCATATATTTT

clone size: NA
V gene: TRBV5-1
J gene: TRBJ2-1
D gene: NA
CDR3 protein: CASSSVYGGPLNEQFF
CDR3 DNA: TGCGCCAGCAGCTCGGTTTACGGGGGGCCGCTAAATGAGCAGTTCTTC

clone size: NA
V gene: TRBV18
J gene: TRBJ2-5
D gene: NA
CDR3 protein: CASSPILGGYQETQYF
CDR3 DNA: TGTGCCAGCTCACCAATACTAGGGGGTTACCAAGAGACCCAGTACTTC

clone size: NA
V gene: TRBV3-1/TRBV3-2
J gene: TRBJ2-3
D gene: NA
CDR3 protein: CASSQDGRSTDTQYF
CDR3 DNA: TGTGCCAGCAGCCAAGATGGCAGGAGCACAGATACGCAGTATTTT

clone size: NA
V gene: TRBV29-1
J gene: TRBJ2-1
D gene: NA
CDR3 protein: CSVEGPGRPYNEQFF
CDR3 DNA: TGCAGCGTTGAAGGCCCGGGGAGGCCCTACAATGAGCAGTTCTTC

clone size: NA
V gene: TRBV28
J gene: TRBJ1-2
D gene: TRBD1
CDR3 protein: CASSPPGQGGMDSTYTF
CDR3 DNA: TGTGCCAGCAGTCCACCGGGACAGGGGGGTATGGATTCCACTTACACCTTC

clone size: few
V gene: TRBV10-3
J gene: TRBJ1-6
D gene: NA
CDR3 protein: CAISESGGTLNSPLHF
CDR3 DNA: TGTGCCATCAGTGAGTCGGGGGGGACCTTAAATTCACCCCTCCACTTT

clone size: NA
V gene: TRBV2
J gene: TRBJ2-1
D gene: TRBD2
CDR3 protein: CASSSQRGDNEQFF
CDR3 DNA: TGTGCCAGCAGTTCACAGCGGGGGGACAATGAGCAGTTCTTC

clone size: NA
V gene: TRBV12-3/TRBV12-4
J gene: TRBJ1-1
D gene: NA
CDR3 protein: CASSLVGGGQAFF
CDR3 DNA: TGTGCCAGCAGTTTAGTGGGCGGGGGGCAGGCTTTCTTT

clone size: NA
V gene: TRBV7-2
J gene: TRBJ1-1
D gene: NA
CDR3 protein: CASSQQGLRGRMNTEAFF
CDR3 DNA: TGTGCCAGCAGCCAGCAGGGGCTCAGAGGGCGTATGAACACTGAAGCTTTCTTT

clone size: NA
V gene: TRBV19
J gene: TRBJ2-3
D gene: NA
CDR3 protein: CASNTGGPDTQYF
CDR3 DNA: TGTGCCAGTAACACGGGGGGCCCAGATACGCAGTATTTT

clone size: NA
V gene: TRBV6-4
J gene: TRBJ2-1
D gene: NA
CDR3 protein: CASSEEGGRYNEQFF
CDR3 DNA: TGTGCCAGCAGTGAAGAGGGCGGCAGGTACAATGAGCAGTTCTTC

clone size: few
V gene: TRBV6-2/TRBV6-3
J gene: TRBJ1-1
D gene: NA
CDR3 protein: CASSPWAGGGVNTEAFF
CDR3 DNA: TGTGCCAGCAGCCCTTGGGCGGGTGGTGGGGTGAACACTGAAGCTTTCTTT

clone size: NA
V gene: TRBV27
J gene: TRBJ2-7
D gene: NA
CDR3 protein: CASSLLGQPYEQYF
CDR3 DNA: TGTGCCAGCAGTTTACTGGGACAACCCTACGAGCAGTACTTC

clone size: NA
V gene: TRBV3-1/TRBV3-2
J gene: TRBJ2-7
D gene: TRBD2
CDR3 protein: CASSPQMRGGWEQYF
CDR3 DNA: TGTGCCAGCAGCCCCCAGATGCGGGGGGGGTGGGAGCAGTACTTC

clone size: NA
V gene: TRBV4-1
J gene: TRBJ2-7
D gene: NA
CDR3 protein: CASSQGQVPSYEQYF
CDR3 DNA: TGCGCCAGCAGCCAAGGGCAGGTCCCTTCCTACGAGCAGTACTTC

clone size: NA
V gene: TRBV3-1/TRBV3-2
J gene: TRBJ2-1
D gene: TRBD2
CDR3 protein: CASSTPRTSRADEQFF
CDR3 DNA: TGTGCCAGCAGCACCCCCCGGACTAGTAGAGCGGATGAGCAGTTCTTC

clone size: NA
V gene: TRBV19
J gene: TRBJ1-3
D gene: NA
CDR3 protein: CASARLQAASGNTIYF
CDR3 DNA: TGTGCCAGTGCCAGGCTCCAGGCCGCCTCTGGAAACACCATATATTTT

clone size: NA
V gene: TRBV5-1
J gene: TRBJ1-4
D gene: TRBD1
CDR3 protein: CASGPGQGGEKLFF
CDR3 DNA: TGCGCCAGCGGCCCGGGACAGGGAGGTGAAAAACTGTTTTTT

clone size: NA
V gene: TRBV5-1
J gene: TRBJ2-5
D gene: NA
CDR3 protein: CASSLASETQYF
CDR3 DNA: TGCGCCAGCAGCTTGGCTTCCGAGACCCAGTACTTC

clone size: once
V gene: TRBV6-5
J gene: TRBJ1-6
D gene: NA
CDR3 protein: CASSYREGNSPLHF
CDR3 DNA: TGTGCCAGCAGTTATAGGGAGGGAAATTCACCCCTCCACTTT

clone size: NA
V gene: TRBV5-1
J gene: TRBJ1-1
D gene: NA
CDR3 protein: CASSLGFISGSTEAFF
CDR3 DNA: TGCGCCAGCAGCTTAGGATTCATTTCGGGGAGTACTGAAGCTTTCTTT

clone size: few
V gene: TRBV15
J gene: TRBJ2-3
D gene: NA
CDR3 protein: CATSGTLDSQVDTDTQYF
CDR3 DNA: TGTGCCACCAGCGGGACTCTAGACAGCCAGGTGGACACAGATACGCAGTATTTT

clone size: NA
V gene: TRBV18
J gene: TRBJ2-1
D gene: NA
CDR3 protein: CASSPTLGDEQFF
CDR3 DNA: TGTGCCAGCTCACCTACCCTAGGGGATGAGCAGTTCTTC

clone size: once
V gene: TRBV15
J gene: TRBJ2-1
D gene: NA
CDR3 protein: CATSRDWARGGNEQFF
CDR3 DNA: TGTGCCACCAGCAGAGATTGGGCCAGGGGTGGGAATGAGCAGTTCTTC

clone size: NA
V gene: TRBV6-5
J gene: TRBJ1-4
D gene: NA
CDR3 protein: CASSYSQGREKLFF
CDR3 DNA: TGTGCCAGCAGTTACTCTCAGGGGCGGGAAAAACTGTTTTTT

clone size: few
V gene: TRBV28
J gene: TRBJ1-5
D gene: NA
CDR3 protein: CASSQLPIESYQPQHF
CDR3 DNA: TGTGCCAGCAGTCAATTACCCATTGAGAGCTATCAGCCCCAGCATTTT

clone size: NA
V gene: TRBV5-8
J gene: TRBJ2-7
D gene: NA
CDR3 protein: CASSLGQARGQYF
CDR3 DNA: TGTGCCAGCAGCTTGGGCCAGGCTCGGGGGCAGTACTTC

clone size: NA
V gene: TRBV11-1
J gene: TRBJ2-7
D gene: NA
CDR3 protein: CASSLSLSYEQYF
CDR3 DNA: TGTGCCAGCAGCCTTAGTCTGAGCTACGAGCAGTACTTC

clone size: NA
V gene: TRBV6-6
J gene: TRBJ1-1
D gene: NA
CDR3 protein: CASSYGQLNTEAFF
CDR3 DNA: TGTGCCAGCAGCTACGGACAGCTGAACACTGAAGCTTTCTTT

clone size: few
V gene: TRBV6-2/TRBV6-3
J gene: TRBJ1-5
D gene: NA
CDR3 protein: CASSYRRQDRNQPQHF
CDR3 DNA: TGTGCCAGCAGTTACAGACGACAGGACCGCAATCAGCCCCAGCATTTT

clone size: NA
V gene: TRBV4-1
J gene: TRBJ1-4
D gene: TRBD1
CDR3 protein: CASSLPPTGDSGKLFF
CDR3 DNA: TGCGCCAGCAGCCTTCCGCCGACAGGGGACTCCGGAAAACTGTTTTTT

clone size: NA
V gene: TRBV19
J gene: TRBJ2-2
D gene: TRBD1
CDR3 protein: CATHPRDRVAGELFF
CDR3 DNA: TGTGCCACCCATCCCCGGGACAGGGTAGCCGGGGAGCTGTTTTTT

clone size: few
V gene: TRBV7-9
J gene: TRBJ1-1
D gene: NA
CDR3 protein: CASSLKPGGGETEAFF
CDR3 DNA: TGTGCCAGCAGCTTAAAGCCCGGGGGGGGTGAGACTGAAGCTTTCTTT

clone size: NA
V gene: TRBV6-5
J gene: TRBJ1-5
D gene: NA
CDR3 protein: CASSPTGPHQPQHF
CDR3 DNA: TGTGCCAGCAGCCCAACAGGGCCGCATCAGCCCCAGCATTTT

clone size: NA
V gene: TRBV12-2
J gene: TRBJ1-6
D gene: NA
CDR3 protein: CASRLAGIYNSPLHF
CDR3 DNA: TGTGCAAGTCGCTTAGCCGGTATCTATAATTCACCCCTCCACTTT

clone size: NA
V gene: TRBV5-1
J gene: TRBJ1-1
D gene: TRBD1
CDR3 protein: CASSQPGQANTEAFF
CDR3 DNA: TGCGCCAGCAGCCAACCGGGACAGGCAAACACTGAAGCTTTCTTT

clone size: NA
V gene: TRBV6-6
J gene: TRBJ1-1
D gene: TRBD1
CDR3 protein: CASSYATGGSGTEAFF
CDR3 DNA: TGTGCCAGCAGTTACGCGACAGGGGGCTCTGGCACTGAAGCTTTCTTT

clone size: NA
V gene: TRBV5-1
J gene: TRBJ2-5
D gene: TRBD1
CDR3 protein: CASSLDRGGETQYF
CDR3 DNA: TGCGCCAGCAGCTTGGACAGGGGTGGAGAGACCCAGTACTTC

clone size: NA
V gene: TRBV7-6
J gene: TRBJ2-3
D gene: NA
CDR3 protein: CASSLEFGGSTDTQYF
CDR3 DNA: TGTGCCAGCAGCTTAGAGTTCGGAGGAAGCACAGATACGCAGTATTTT

clone size: NA
V gene: TRBV5-4
J gene: TRBJ1-3
D gene: NA
CDR3 protein: CASSFEMGRGVGNTIYF
CDR3 DNA: TGTGCCAGCAGCTTCGAGATGGGCAGGGGCGTGGGAAACACCATATATTTT

clone size: once
V gene: TRBV19
J gene: TRBJ2-7
D gene: TRBD1
CDR3 protein: CASSDRASSYEQYF
CDR3 DNA: TGTGCCAGCTCGGACAGGGCCTCCTCCTACGAGCAGTACTTC

clone size: NA
V gene: TRBV9
J gene: TRBJ2-7
D gene: TRBD1
CDR3 protein: CASSGQGGAYEQYF
CDR3 DNA: TGTGCCAGCAGCGGACAGGGGGGGGCCTACGAGCAGTACTTC

clone size: NA
V gene: TRBV28
J gene: TRBJ2-6
D gene: NA
CDR3 protein: CASSLEGAGANVLTF
CDR3 DNA: TGTGCCAGCAGTTTAGAGGGCGCTGGGGCCAACGTCCTGACTTTC

clone size: NA
V gene: TRBV9
J gene: TRBJ2-1
D gene: NA
CDR3 protein: CASSPESSYNEQFF
CDR3 DNA: TGTGCCAGCAGCCCTGAGAGCTCCTACAATGAGCAGTTCTTC

clone size: NA
V gene: TRBV15
J gene: TRBJ2-5
D gene: NA
CDR3 protein: CATSSSRRGSRETQYF
CDR3 DNA: TGTGCCACCAGCAGTTCGAGAAGGGGTAGCAGGGAGACCCAGTACTTC

clone size: NA
V gene: TRBV3-1/TRBV3-2
J gene: TRBJ1-5
D gene: NA
CDR3 protein: CASSPGGDQPQHF
CDR3 DNA: TGTGCCAGCAGCCCGGGGGGGGATCAGCCCCAGCATTTT

clone size: NA
V gene: TRBV2
J gene: TRBJ2-1
D gene: NA
CDR3 protein: CASSEGAARGYNEQFF
CDR3 DNA: TGTGCCAGCAGTGAAGGTGCGGCGAGGGGGTACAATGAGCAGTTCTTC

clone size: NA
V gene: TRBV7-9
J gene: TRBJ1-2
D gene: TRBD1
CDR3 protein: CASSLDRLHYGYTF
CDR3 DNA: TGTGCCAGCAGCTTGGACAGGTTACACTATGGCTACACCTTC